The clone carrying this TCR beta chain appeared a few times. These data originate in a study of blood T cell repertoires in COVID-19. The wider study: The analysed material was cDNA or gDNA that came from T cells, B-cell-depleted T cells, or PBMCs.

After removal of 2 bases from V and 7 bases from J, the junction contained 6 bases not matched to a gene. The CDR3 contains 16 residues. In germline, CDR1 is SGHTA, CDR2 FQGTGA. In the authors' workflow: Estimation of nucleated cell counts was performed using reference gene primer amplification. Measured with immunoSEQ multiplex PCR; TCRdb has only the in-frame clones, and not every one. V and J calls and clone size are as listed in that table; D and trimming were resolved from the DNA. The profile shows fewer than 150,000 clones, roughly three quarters of them singletons. The sample taken for sequencing was peripheral blood. The rearrangement links TRBV7-3 to TRBJ1-6; TRBD1 agrees at 9 bases. This receptor was taken from a man older than 75 with acute or convalescent COVID-19. The CDR3 sequence is CASSLYGTGRNSPLHF. In DNA, the CDR3 is TGTGCCAGCAGCTTATACGGGACAGGGCGAAATTCACCCCTCCACTTT.